This T cell receptor (beta chain) was found in a study of shared clonotypes between healthy human individuals. Study results and limitations: Estimated richness values were generally larger in naive subsets than in memory subsets. Clonotype sharing levels among donors were expected to vary with sequencing depth. Against clonotypes common to all four donors, non-shared ones had lower generation probabilities.

Measured with immunoSEQ multiplex PCR; TCRdb has only the in-frame clones, and not every one. The sample lists 2,500,000 or so clones, over 85% occurring once. Caucasian adults residing in Nashville, Tennessee made up all the donors. This CDR3 has 15 residues. Germline V gene data show CDR1 as MNHEY and CDR2 as SMNVEV (reference sequence). V lost 4 bases and J lost 4; bases outside the gene matches: 8. In regard to this clone: Its cognate antigen is unknown.

This sequence joins TRBV27 and TRBJ1-2; 8 bases map to TRBD1. This receptor was identified in a young man in good health. Some clones in this sample may be carry-over from other donors' samples. The source material was naive CD4+ T cells from PBMCs. Sample subset: CD45RA+ positively selected. Here the CDR3 DNA reads TGTGCCAGCAGTTCATCCAGGGGGCTGGGCTATGGCTACACCTTC. Protein: CASSSSRGLGYGYTF.